The clone carrying this T cell receptor beta chain was recorded a few times. As yet, its antigen is unknown. Coverage ceases 3 residues before the CDR3 finishes, and the germline J gene fills in the end. In germline, CDR1 is SGHVS, CDR2 FQNEAQ. CDR3 size: 13 residues. V was clipped by 4 bases and J by 2 bases; unmatched bases: 1. The protocol was immunoSEQ multiplex PCR, while the TCRdb copy is restricted to in-frame clones and leaves out a portion. This sample has about 28,000 clones, each found more than once. The entry originates in a study of T cell clonality in common variable immunodeficiency. Findings of the study overall: In common variable immunodeficiency, TCR beta chains reportedly carried fewer deletions and N-nucleotide insertions. What drives increased CVID clonality needs T cell subpopulation sequencing.

The TCR sequence derives from a human donor with common variable immunodeficiency. Specimen: peripheral blood mononuclear cells. The chain links TRBV7-8 to TRBJ2-5; 7 bases agree with TRBD1. The sequenced CDR3 bases are TGTGCCAGCAGCTCGGGACAGCAAGAGACC. It encodes CASSSGQQET. The whole CDR3 is CASSSGQQETQYF.